This paragraph covers one T cell receptor beta chain sequence. Its antigen is not known. In every patient, relapse followed autologous stem cell transplantation, while exposure to brentuximab vedotin differed. The germline V gene has CDR1 SNHLY and CDR2 FYNNEI. The CDR3 is made up of 14 amino acids. J lost 0 bases, V lost 6 bases, and 4 bases had no gene match. These data belong to a study of PD-1 blockade in classical Hodgkin lymphoma. Points from the study as a whole: Whereas CD4+ TCR diversity had risen significantly by C4D1, CD8+ TCR diversity had not. When nivolumab was started under 1 year after ASCT, patients were excluded. Before treatment, TCR diversity in newly diagnosed patients was reportedly lower than in healthy donors.

Using immunoSEQ multiplex PCR, the repertoire was profiled, and TCRdb retains in-frame clones only, with some absent. This sample has over 70,000 clones, with roughly 89% found just once. The sequencing used peripheral blood mononuclear cells (PBMCs), collected at baseline. The rearrangement uses TRBV2 and TRBJ1-1; 7 bases align to TRBD1. The receptor comes from a human donor with classical Hodgkin lymphoma. This CDR3 is CASREGQMNTEAFF. Written as DNA, the CDR3 is TGTGCCAGCAGGGAGGGACAGATGAACACTGAAGCTTTCTTT. Variable domain in full (rest from reference TRBV2 and TRBJ1-1): EPEVTQTPSHQVTQMGQEVILRCVPISNHLYFYWYRQILGQKVEFLVSFYNNEISEKSEIFDDQFSVERPDGSNFTLKIRSTKLEDSAMYFCASREGQMNTEAFFGQGTRLTVV.